The 16 T cell receptor beta chains given below trace back to one sample, sequenced in a study of immune evolution from preneoplasia to lung adenocarcinoma. The data were produced by immunoSEQ multiplex PCR, yet TCRdb's version contains in-frame clones alone and is incomplete. The repertoire has about 6,300 clones, about four fifths of them found once; the top ten carry around 9.8%. Sequenced: FFPE adjacent normal lung tissue. Receptors were obtained from a donor at least 70 years old with lung adenocarcinoma.

The V gene is TRBV27, the J gene TRBJ2-7; D is uncertain. The germline V and J ends were trimmed by 0 bases and 2 bases, with 14 bases remaining between them. Germline CDR1 reads MNHEY; CDR2 reads SMNVEV (reference sequence). The CDR3 contains 16 residues. CDR3 sequence (DNA): TGTGCCAGCAGTTTATCTCCCGACCTGAGCGCCTACGAGCAGTACTTC. It encodes CASSLSPDLSAYEQYF.

This clone is labeled as medium-sized (0.01 to 0.1%). A junction boundary mismatches the germline segment, possibly from a read error. This chain links TRBV7-7 with TRBJ2-1, with D possibly called TRBD1 or TRBD2 (5 bases each). The CDR3 length is 13 residues. Germline assignment: CDR1 SSHAT and CDR2 FNYEAQ (reference sequence). CDR3 region: CASSLVEGHEQFF. CDR3 bases: TGTGCTAGCAGCTTAGTTGAGGGACATGAGCAGTTCTTC.

J is TRBJ1-3 and V is TRBV7-9; D is uncertain. Germline V lookup: CDR1 SEHNR, CDR2 FQNEAQ (reference sequence). There are 17 residues in the CDR3. V gave up 1 base and J gave up 0 bases, with 13 bases separating them. The CDR3 is CASSLGVAFSSGNTIYF. In nucleotides, the CDR3 is TGTGCCAGCAGCTTAGGAGTCGCCTTTTCCTCTGGAAACACCATATATTTT.

The chain uses TRBV7-3 and TRBJ1-1; D is undetermined. Germline V lookup: CDR1 SGHTA, CDR2 FQGTGA. The ends were cut back, 5 bases at V and 1 base at J, with 8 bases in the middle. The CDR3 contains 13 residues. For the CDR3, the DNA is TGTGCCAGCAGCCCACTAGCGAACACTGAAGCTTTCTTT. Encoded protein: CASSPLANTEAFF.

The CDR3 coding sequence is TGTGCCTGGAGTGTACACAGCCAGGCAGAAGCTTTCTTT. Protein product: CAWSVHSQAEAFF. This sequence joins TRBV30 and TRBJ1-1; the D is unclear. V was trimmed by 0 bases and J by 8 bases, leaving 13 bases between them. The CDR3 has 13 residues. The germline gives CDR1 GTSNPN, CDR2 SVGIG (reference sequence).

This chain connects TRBV19 to TRBJ1-4, with TRBD1 identical over 8 bases. The J segment lost 8 bases and the V segment lost 4 bases, leaving 6 bases of the junction unmatched. The CDR3 is made up of 14 amino acids. The germline CDR1 and CDR2 sequences are LNHDA and SQIVND (reference sequence). CDR3 DNA sequence: TGTGCCAGTAGTAGGACAGGGACGGGAGAAAAACTGTTTTTT. It is translated as CASSRTGTGEKLFF.

The chain links TRBV5-4 to TRBJ2-1; 9 bases are shared with TRBD2. V was pared by 9 bases and J by 4 bases, with 8 bases of the junction left unmatched. The CDR3 is 14 amino acids. Germline V lookup: CDR1 SGHNT, CDR2 YYREEE (reference sequence). The CDR3 region has the DNA TGTGCCACCTCGGGGAGCGGGAGGTACAATGAGCAGTTCTTC. It yields the protein CATSGSGRYNEQFF.

Only one count was recorded for this clone. The chain is built from TRBV5-8 and TRBJ1-5; D may be TRBD1 (5 bases). V was clipped by 4 bases and J by 4 bases, with 15 bases between them. This CDR3 has 15 residues. CDR1 is SGHTS and CDR2 is YDEGEE in the germline V gene. The CDR3: CASSPDSLRNQPQHF. CDR3 coding DNA: TGTGCCAGCAGCCCCGACAGTCTCCGGAATCAGCCCCAGCATTTT.

This clone appeared a few times. V usage is TRBV2 and J usage is TRBJ2-3; a possible D gene is TRBD2 (6 bases). CDR3 length: 16 residues. Germline V gene lookup returns CDR1 SNHLY and CDR2 FYNNEI. V lost 4 bases, J lost 2 bases, and 16 bases lay in between. The CDR3 loop reads CASSGLQGGATDTQYF. The CDR3 coding sequence is TGTGCCAGCAGTGGGCTGCAGGGAGGTGCCACAGATACGCAGTATTTT.

This clone came up a few times. J is TRBJ2-5 and V is TRBV18; tentative D call: TRBD2 (5 bases). Trimming took 8 bases from V and 4 from J, leaving 14 bases between them. The CDR3 is 13 residues long. Germline values: CDR1 KGHSH, CDR2 LQKENI. The CDR3 here is CASADSPPETQYF. CDR3 DNA: TGTGCCAGCGCGGACTCCCCTCCAGAGACCCAGTACTTC.

J is TRBJ1-5 and V is TRBV6-5; D not resolved. The V gene's germline CDR1 is MNHEY and CDR2 SVGAGI. The CDR3 length is 13 residues. V was cut by 4 bases and J by 6 bases, with 10 bases left in between. CDR3 DNA: TGTGCCAGCAGTTGGGGTTTCGGTCAGCCCCAGCATTTT. This sequence encodes CASSWGFGQPQHF.

CDR3 loop: CASSPGTVNTEAFF. As DNA, the CDR3 is TGTGCCAGCAGCCCGGGGACAGTGAACACTGAAGCTTTCTTT. The chain is built from TRBV7-6 and TRBJ1-1; 7 bases align to TRBD1. The CDR3 is 14 amino acids. CDR1 and CDR2 (germline): SGHVS, FNYEAQ. V trimming: 5 bases; J trimming: 0 bases; junction bases outside the gene matches: 3.

A remark on this clone: Other nucleotide sequences from this sample produce the same CDR3. The chain carries TRBV4-1 and TRBJ2-1; D not resolved. This CDR3 comprises 12 residues. The V and J ends lost 0 bases and 10 bases respectively, with 7 bases between them. Germline CDR1 is MGHRA and CDR2 is YSYEKL. CDR3: CASSQEFDEQFF. CDR3 nucleotides: TGCGCCAGCAGCCAAGAGTTTGACGAGCAGTTCTTC.

The table lists this clone with a few counts. V and J are TRBV27 and TRBJ2-7; D gene ambiguous. Deletions cut 2 bases from V and 0 bases from J, with 8 bases between. The germline V gene encodes CDR1 MNHEY and CDR2 SMNVEV (reference sequence). CDR3 length: 14 amino acids. The CDR3 nucleotides read TGTGCCAGCAGTTTACAAGCAGGCTCCTACGAGCAGTACTTC. The encoded protein is CASSLQAGSYEQYF.

V and J are TRBV6-5 and TRBJ1-6; 8 nucleotides agree with TRBD1. The V segment lost 2 bases and the J segment 8 bases; nucleotides outside the gene matches: 5. The CDR3 is 15 amino acids. From germline, CDR1 is MNHEY and CDR2 SVGAGI. This CDR3 is CASSYSGTGDSPLHF. In nucleotides, the CDR3 is TGTGCCAGCAGTTACAGCGGGACAGGTGATTCACCCCTCCACTTT.

V usage is TRBV6-1 and J usage is TRBJ2-3; TRBD2 agrees at 7 bases. The CDR3 has 16 residues. J was trimmed by 4 bases and V by 3 bases; bases with no gene match: 10. Germline V gives CDR1 MNHNS, CDR2 SASEGT. CDR3 region: CASSDLAGDWADTQYF. The CDR3 nucleotides are TGTGCCAGCAGTGATCTCGCGGGAGACTGGGCAGATACGCAGTATTTT.